Below are 8 T cell receptor beta chains sequenced from a single sample in a study of T cell changes during pregnancy in multiple sclerosis. Assay used: immunoSEQ multiplex PCR; TCRdb lists only in-frame clones, some missing. The table lists almost 20,000 clones, roughly 87% of them singletons. This specimen consisted of CD8+ T cells from peripheral blood mononuclear cells, obtained in the second trimester of pregnancy. These receptors originate from a female donor in good health, enrolled as a control in a pregnancy study.

This clone turned up a few times. The chain joins TRBV5-4 to TRBJ2-7; D may be TRBD1 (5 bases). Germline CDR1 is SGHNT and CDR2 is YYREEE (reference sequence). The CDR3 totals 13 residues. Trimming stripped 4 bases from V and 0 bases from J, with 8 bases between. DNA for the CDR3: TGTGCCAGCAGCACCGGACACTCCTACGAGCAGTACTTC. This gives the protein CASSTGHSYEQYF.

V gene TRBV7-8 combines with J gene TRBJ2-1; 8 bases are a match to TRBD1. The germline V gene encodes CDR1 SGHVS and CDR2 FQNEAQ. The trim removed 5 bases at V and 10 bases at J, leaving 7 bases unmatched. The CDR3 has 13 residues. The CDR3 protein is CASSPDRGGEQFF. The CDR3 DNA is TGTGCCAGCAGCCCAGACAGGGGCGGGGAGCAGTTCTTC.

This chain links TRBV4-2 with TRBJ1-1; 9 nucleotides align to TRBD1. Germline CDR1 is LGHNA and CDR2 is YNFKEQ. Trimming removed 4 bases from V and 6 bases from J; junction bases left unmatched: 9. CDR3 length: 15 residues. CDR3: CASSPEDRGRSEAFF. The CDR3 DNA reads as TGTGCCAGCAGCCCAGAGGACAGGGGCCGCTCTGAAGCTTTCTTT.

This clone was detected only a few times. This chain connects TRBV27 to TRBJ1-1; 7 bases are a match to TRBD1. This CDR3 is 12 amino acids long. Per the germline V gene, CDR1 is MNHEY and CDR2 is SMNVEV (reference sequence). J gave up 8 bases and V 3 bases, and 3 bases lay outside the gene matches. The CDR3 sequence is CASSFTGAEAFF. Here the CDR3 DNA reads TGTGCCAGCAGTTTTACAGGGGCGGAAGCTTTCTTT.

The genes are TRBV28 and TRBJ2-1, with D unclear. Trimming removed 1 base from V and 3 bases from J, with 7 bases in between. The CDR3 has 14 amino acids. Per the germline V gene, CDR1 is MDHEN and CDR2 is SYDVKM. DNA of the CDR3: TGTGCCAGCAGTTTATCAGCGAACTACAATGAGCAGTTCTTC. Amino acid sequence: CASSLSANYNEQFF. The entire variable domain, with the rest obtained from reference TRBV28 and TRBJ2-1, is as follows: DVKVTQSSRYLVKRTGEKVFLECVQDMDHENMFWYRQDPGLGLRLIYFSYDVKMKEKGDIPEGYSVSREKKERFSLILESASTNQTSMYLCASSLSANYNEQFFGPGTRLTVL.

The chain is built from TRBV13 and TRBJ2-1; possibly TRBD1 for D (6 bases). The CDR3 covers 15 residues. V gave up 6 bases and J gave up 6 bases, with 18 bases separating them. The germline V gene encodes CDR1 PRHDT and CDR2 FYEKMQ (reference sequence). The CDR3 DNA follows: TGTGCCAGCAGGGCTCAGGGGTCCCTTCCCAATGAGCAGTTCTTC. Amino acids: CASRAQGSLPNEQFF.

The chain has TRBV6-1 and TRBJ1-5; 7 nucleotides agree with TRBD1. Germline CDR1 MNHNS, CDR2 SASEGT. There are 15 residues in the CDR3. J gave up 7 bases and V 3 bases, and 9 bases lay outside the gene matches. CDR3 region: CASSEEYRGGQPQHF. CDR3 DNA: TGTGCCAGCAGTGAGGAATACAGGGGTGGCCAGCCCCAGCATTTT.

The V and J genes are TRBV5-1 and TRBJ1-2; D gene unclear. CDR1 is SGHRS and CDR2 is YFSETQ in the germline V gene. This CDR3 region has 13 residues. V shed 3 bases and J shed 2 bases, with 8 bases lying between them. CDR3 in amino acids: CASSSRENYGYTF. Here the CDR3 DNA reads TGCGCCAGCAGCTCCCGGGAAAACTATGGCTACACCTTC. Full variable domain (outside the CDR3, taken from reference TRBV5-1 and TRBJ1-2): KAGVTQTPRYLIKTRGQQVTLSCSPISGHRSVSWYQQTPGQGLQFLFEYFSETQRNKGNFPGRFSGRQFSNSRSEMNVSTLELGDSALYLCASSSRENYGYTFGSGTRLTVV.